This TCR beta chain was identified during a study of control samples from healthy donors and cancer patients. Only in-frame clones appear in the TCRdb table, and some are missing; sequencing was by immunoSEQ multiplex PCR. The sample lists around 130,000 clones; 85% to 95% were seen once. Per germline, CDR1 KGHSH and CDR2 LQKENI. V was shortened by 4 bases and J by 2 bases, with 11 bases between the two germline ends. The CDR3 length is 14 residues. This TCR was recovered from a man in his fifties with head and neck cancer. The chain links TRBV18 to TRBJ1-2; no reliable D call. The sample taken for sequencing was PBMCs. The CDR3 DNA reads as TGTGCCAGCTCACTGTCCGACGGGAACTATGGCTACACCTTC. This codes for CASSLSDGNYGYTF.